A selection of T cell receptor beta chains follows, all from one sample in a study of human T cells and chemical hapten exposure. TCRdb re-called the RACE reads through MiXCR, storing one row per CDR3 protein. The data hold about 73,000 distinct CDR3 sequences, with 8.5% observed a single time. The sample here was whole blood, taken in connection with sensitization to the hapten diphenylcyclopropenone (DPC). These receptors were taken from a woman aged 50 to 65 with alopecia areata. Some clones in this sample may be carry-over from other donors' samples. Both conserved end residues are part of each CDR3. A D gene is named only where the DNA matches it firmly. Size tells how often a clone was seen (once, few, many) or the class of an expanded clone, and some rows leave it out.

V: TRBV7-2; D: -; size: -; J: TRBJ2-4; DNA: TGTGCCAGCAGCTTACGGGGAGGACAAGCCAAAAACATTCAGTACTTC; CDR3: CASSLRGGQAKNIQYF
V: TRBV6-6; D: TRBD1; size: -; J: TRBJ1-5; DNA: TGTGCCAGCAGTAGGCCTCAGGGGGGCAATCAGCCCCAGCATTTT; CDR3: CASSRPQGGNQPQHF
V: TRBV13; D: TRBD1; size: -; J: TRBJ1-6; DNA: TGTGCCAGCAGTCGGGACAGGGCCCCTTCACCCCTCCACTTT; CDR3: CASSRDRAPSPLHF
V: TRBV14; D: -; size: -; J: TRBJ1-3; DNA: TGTGCCAGCAGCCAAGCCGCCACTGCGCGGGCGATGGGAAACACCATATATTTT; CDR3: CASSQAATARAMGNTIYF
V: TRBV6-5; D: -; size: many; J: TRBJ1-1; DNA: TGTGCCAGCGGGGAACAGGGCTTACAAGCTTTCTTT; CDR3: CASGEQGLQAFF
V: TRBV6-2/TRBV6-3; D: TRBD2; size: -; J: TRBJ2-7; DNA: TGTGCCAGCAGTTCCTCCTCGGCGGGAGGGGCCACCTACGAGCAGTACTTC; CDR3: CASSSSSAGGATYEQYF
V: TRBV3-1; D: -; size: many; J: TRBJ1-1; DNA: TGTGCCAGCAGCCAAGATACAGTTAACACTGAAGCTTTCTTT; CDR3: CASSQDTVNTEAFF
V: TRBV5-6; D: -; size: few; J: TRBJ1-4; DNA: TGTGCCAGCAGCTCGCAATCTCGGGGACCTGATAATGAAAAACTGTTTTTT; CDR3: CASSSQSRGPDNEKLFF
V: TRBV20-1; D: TRBD1; size: many; J: TRBJ1-2; DNA: TGCAGTGCTACTCCGCAGGGACAGGGAGGTTATGGCTACACCTTC; CDR3: CSATPQGQGGYGYTF
V: TRBV19; D: -; size: few; J: TRBJ2-3; DNA: TGTGCCAGTAGTATCCTTGCCACAGATACGCAGTATTTT; CDR3: CASSILATDTQYF
V: TRBV12-3/TRBV12-4; D: TRBD1; size: few; J: TRBJ2-7; DNA: TGTGCCAGCAGTTTGTCGACAGGGAACGAGCAGTACTTC; CDR3: CASSLSTGNEQYF
V: TRBV6-2/TRBV6-3; D: TRBD2; size: many; J: TRBJ2-1; DNA: TGTGCCAGCAGTTGGGGGGGTGAGCAGTTCTTC; CDR3: CASSWGGEQFF
V: TRBV12-3/TRBV12-4; D: -; size: many; J: TRBJ1-1; DNA: TGTGCCAGCAGTGGGTCCTGGGGTAACACTGAAGCTTTCTTT; CDR3: CASSGSWGNTEAFF
V: TRBV5-6; D: -; size: many; J: TRBJ1-5; DNA: TGTGCCAGCAGCCTCAGAGGTGATCAGCCCCAGCATTTT; CDR3: CASSLRGDQPQHF
V: TRBV6-2/TRBV6-3; D: -; size: few; J: TRBJ2-7; DNA: TGTGCCAGCAGCACTGACTCCCCCTACGAGCAGTACTTC; CDR3: CASSTDSPYEQYF
V: TRBV19; D: -; size: few; J: TRBJ2-7; DNA: TGTGCCAGTAGTACTTACACGGGATACGAGCAGTACTTC; CDR3: CASSTYTGYEQYF
V: TRBV28; D: TRBD2; size: few; J: TRBJ2-3; DNA: TGTGCCAGCAGACTAGCGGGTTATCTTACAGATACGCAGTATTTT; CDR3: CASRLAGYLTDTQYF
V: TRBV27; D: -; size: many; J: TRBJ1-5; DNA: TGTGCCAGCAGTTTAGCAGCGACAGGCAATCAGCCCCAGCATTTT; CDR3: CASSLAATGNQPQHF
V: TRBV29-1; D: -; size: few; J: TRBJ1-1; DNA: TGCAGCGTTGAAGATCGTGGGGGGATGAACACTGAAGCTTTCTTT; CDR3: CSVEDRGGMNTEAFF
V: TRBV12-5; D: -; size: few; J: TRBJ1-5; DNA: TGTGCTAGTGGTCCCGGGCAGGGCAATCAGCCCCAGCATTTT; CDR3: CASGPGQGNQPQHF
V: TRBV20-1; D: -; size: few; J: TRBJ2-7; DNA: TGCAGTGCTAGCGCGAGCTCCTACGAGCAGTACTTC; CDR3: CSASASSYEQYF
V: TRBV2; D: TRBD2; size: few; J: TRBJ2-7; DNA: TGTGCCAGCAGTCCGGGACTAGCGACGGGGAAGTACTTC; CDR3: CASSPGLATGKYF
V: TRBV28; D: TRBD1; size: many; J: TRBJ2-7; DNA: TGTGCCAGCAGTCCAGCAGGGGGCGCCGAGCAGTACTTC; CDR3: CASSPAGGAEQYF
V: TRBV9; D: TRBD2; size: few; J: TRBJ2-1; DNA: TGTGCCAGCAGCGTAGAGGCGGGGGGTTACAATGAGCAGTTCTTC; CDR3: CASSVEAGGYNEQFF
V: TRBV5-4; D: TRBD1; size: -; J: TRBJ2-7; DNA: TGTGCCAGCAGCTTGGACAGGGGGTACGAGCAGTACTTC; CDR3: CASSLDRGYEQYF
V: TRBV10-3; D: -; size: few; J: TRBJ1-5; DNA: TGTGCCATCAGTACAGGGTTGCAGCCCCAGCATTTT; CDR3: CAISTGLQPQHF
V: TRBV29-1; D: -; size: many; J: TRBJ1-1; DNA: TGCAGCGTTGAAGTTAGCGGGAGAGCTGAAGCTTTCTTT; CDR3: CSVEVSGRAEAFF